A single sample gave rise to the 19 T cell receptor beta chains below, sequenced in a study of T cells in Graves' hyperthyroidism and ophthalmopathy. The TCR beta CDR3 regions underwent amplification using RNA transcripts as the source. Initially, a first-round RT-PCR of the TCR CDR3 employed the HTBI primer set. TCRdb re-called the multiplex PCR reads with MiXCR, one entry per CDR3 protein. The data show under 650,000 distinct CDR3 sequences, around 15% seen once. The material sequenced was blood. The receptors come from a woman younger than 45 with Graves' hyperthyroidism.

This clonotype was seen ten or more times. V is TRBV6-5 and J is TRBJ2-1, with 14 bases lining up with TRBD2. The CDR3 runs to 16 residues. Per germline, CDR1 MNHEY and CDR2 SVGAGI. Trimming at V came to 2 bases and at J to 9 bases, leaving 6 bases not matched to a gene. The CDR3 region has the DNA TGTGCCAGCAGTTACCCGACTAGCGGGAGGGCCAGTGAGCAGTTCTTC. Its protein product is CASSYPTSGRASEQFF.

The V gene is TRBV13, the J gene TRBJ2-5, with a possible D match to TRBD2 (6 bases). In germline, CDR1 is PRHDT, CDR2 FYEKMQ (reference sequence). V dropped 0 bases and J dropped 0 bases, with 8 bases sitting between them. The CDR3 is 15 residues long. CDR3: CASSLGSSDQETQYF. The CDR3 coding sequence is TGTGCCAGCAGCTTAGGCTCTAGCGACCAAGAGACCCAGTACTTC.

This clonotype has more than one count but fewer than ten. The chain combines TRBV12-3 or TRBV12-4 with TRBJ1-2, with 9 bases aligning to TRBD1. The CDR3 length is 16 residues. V shed 5 bases, J shed 5 bases, and the junction held 12 bases outside the gene matches. The CDR3 here is CASSLDPGQGLYGYTF. The CDR3, as DNA: TGTGCCAGCAGTCTCGACCCGGGACAGGGCTTATATGGCTACACCTTC.

This clonotype was found many times. The chain links TRBV11-3 to TRBJ2-5, with no clear D. The V and J ends lost 0 bases and 5 bases respectively, with 10 bases between them. The CDR3 extends over 14 amino acids. Germline CDR1 and CDR2: SGHNT and YENEEA. CDR3 in amino acids: CASSLDISSETQYF. The CDR3 DNA sequence: TGTGCCAGCAGCTTAGATATCAGCTCCGAGACCCAGTACTTC.

This rearrangement joins TRBV20-1 to TRBJ2-3, with D possibly being TRBD1 (5 bases). Trimming pared 5 bases from V and 0 bases from J, leaving 15 bases between. Germline CDR1 is DFQATT and CDR2 is SNEGSKA (reference sequence). This CDR3 region has 15 residues. CDR3 bases: TGCAGTGCTTACGAAAGACAGACGAGCACAGATACGCAGTATTTT. Translation: CSAYERQTSTDTQYF.

This clonotype was observed many times. The V call is TRBV10-3, the J call TRBJ1-2, with D uncertain. The CDR3 spans 14 residues. Germline CDR1 is ENHRY and CDR2 is SYGVKD. Deletions cut 6 bases from V and 1 base from J, with 12 bases between. The CDR3 loop is CAISGHSYNYGYTF. The CDR3 coding sequence is TGTGCCATCAGCGGGCACAGTTATAACTATGGCTACACCTTC.

There are many counts of this clonotype. V and J are TRBV6-1 and TRBJ1-5; no clear D. Trimming took 6 bases from V and 5 from J, leaving 11 bases between them. The CDR3 totals 13 residues. In germline, CDR1 is MNHNS, CDR2 SASEGT. DNA for the CDR3: TGTGCCAGCAGAAACGAGCTCGATCAGCCCCAGCATTTT. This gives the protein CASRNELDQPQHF.

This clonotype has ten or more counts. V gene TRBV2 combines with J gene TRBJ2-3; 7 bases fit TRBD1. This CDR3 is 15 amino acids long. The trim removed 3 bases at V and 0 bases at J, leaving 3 bases unmatched. Per germline, CDR1 SNHLY and CDR2 FYNNEI. Here the CDR3 reads CASSEGQLSTDTQYF. The CDR3 DNA is TGTGCCAGCAGTGAGGGACAGCTAAGCACAGATACGCAGTATTTT. Full variable domain (remainder filled in from reference TRBV2 and TRBJ2-3): EPEVTQTPSHQVTQMGQEVILRCVPISNHLYFYWYRQILGQKVEFLVSFYNNEISEKSEIFDDQFSVERPDGSNFTLKIRSTKLEDSAMYFCASSEGQLSTDTQYFGPGTRLTVL.

At least ten counts were recorded for this clonotype. The chain carries TRBV12-3 or TRBV12-4 and TRBJ1-6; 9 bases agree with TRBD1. The CDR3 totals 17 residues. Losses at the gene ends were 5 bases for V and 7 bases for J; bases not matched to a gene: 12. Here the CDR3 DNA reads TGTGCCAGCAGTAACGTTTGGAGGACAGGGGTAAATTCACCCCTCCACTTT. This encodes CASSNVWRTGVNSPLHF.

This clonotype was detected ten times or more. This CDR3 is CASRPRAYSAEAFF. The CDR3 bases are TGTGCCAGCAGACCCCGGGCCTACAGCGCTGAAGCTTTCTTT. The chain links TRBV11-1 to TRBJ1-1; D gene unclear. Trimming shortened V by 6 bases and J by 6 bases, and 17 bases separated the two germline ends. The CDR3 totals 14 residues. Germline-derived CDR1 and CDR2 are SGHAT and FQDESV (reference sequence).

This clonotype was seen a handful of times. The genes are TRBV9 and TRBJ2-1; D ambiguous. The CDR3 is 15 amino acids. The germline CDR1 and CDR2 sequences are SGDLS and YYNGEE. Trimming left V 0 bases short and J 6 bases short, with 13 bases between. This chain's CDR3 is CASSVGPFELNEQFF. The CDR3 DNA follows: TGTGCCAGCAGCGTAGGTCCGTTCGAACTCAATGAGCAGTTCTTC. Filled out from reference TRBV9 and TRBJ2-1, the complete variable domain reads DSGVTQTPKHLITATGQRVTLRCSPRSGDLSVYWYQQSLDQGLQFLIQYYNGEERAKGNILERFSAQQFPDLHSELNLSSLELGDSALYFCASSVGPFELNEQFFGPGTRLTVL.

As DNA, the CDR3 is TGTGCCAGCAGCCCCCGGCCACCCTACGAGCAGTACTTC. Its translation: CASSPRPPYEQYF. The chain couples TRBV14 to TRBJ2-7; D remains ambiguous. CDR3 size: 13 residues. Deletions cut 4 bases from V and 2 bases from J, with 9 bases between. CDR1 is SGHDN, CDR2 FVKESK, per germline.

The table lists this clonotype with many counts. The chain employs TRBV5-1 and TRBJ2-1; either TRBD1 or TRBD2 may fit D (5 bases each). Looked up from germline, CDR1 is SGHRS and CDR2 is YFSETQ. This CDR3 contains 14 residues. Trimming shortened V by 1 base and J by 8 bases, and 13 bases separated the two germline ends. CDR3 protein: CASSLQGPGYEQFF. CDR3 bases: TGCGCCAGCAGCTTGCAGGGTCCGGGATATGAGCAGTTCTTC.

The sample holds many counts of this clonotype. V and J are TRBV6-1 and TRBJ2-4; D unresolved. CDR3 length: 15 residues. Germline CDR1 and CDR2: MNHNS and SASEGT. V was shortened by 8 bases and J by 2 bases, with 16 bases between the two germline ends. The CDR3 bases are TGTGCCAGCTGGCCTGGCGGCAGTTCCAAAAACATTCAGTACTTC. As protein: CASWPGGSSKNIQYF.

This clonotype was seen more than once but under ten times. The genes are TRBV5-1 and TRBJ2-2, with 8 bases lining up with TRBD2. The CDR3 is 15 amino acids. CDR1 is SGHRS and CDR2 is YFSETQ in the germline V gene. The V gene end was trimmed by 3 bases and the J gene end by 1 base; junction bases not matched to a gene: 2. The CDR3 DNA is TGCGCCAGCAGCTGGAGCGGGGGGAACACCGGGGAGCTGTTTTTT. It yields the protein CASSWSGGNTGELFF.

Ten or more counts support this clonotype. The chain recombines TRBV2 with TRBJ2-5; 9 nucleotides line up with TRBD1. J was trimmed by 0 bases and V by 4 bases; bases with no gene match: 9. The CDR3 covers 17 residues. From germline, CDR1 is SNHLY and CDR2 FYNNEI. Here the CDR3 reads CASSAAWGQGNQETQYF. The DNA of the CDR3 is TGTGCCAGCAGTGCGGCTTGGGGACAGGGAAACCAAGAGACCCAGTACTTC.

There are a few counts of this clonotype. J is TRBJ2-7 and V is TRBV10-3; a possible D gene is TRBD1 (6 bases). Between the trimmed V and J ends, which lost 7 bases and 4 bases, there was a span of 20 bases. The CDR3 is 15 amino acids. Germline V gene data show CDR1 as ENHRY and CDR2 as SYGVKD. The DNA for the CDR3 is TGTGCCATCACCTCGAGCCCTGTGGGGGCATACGAGCAGTACTTC. Translated, it gives CAITSSPVGAYEQYF.

This clonotype was seen more than once but under ten times. The rearrangement links TRBV18 to TRBJ1-2; D is possibly TRBD1 (5 bases). The V gene lost 3 bases and the J gene lost 8 bases, with 16 bases spanning the gap. The germline gives CDR1 KGHSH, CDR2 LQKENI. The CDR3 has 14 residues. CDR3 nucleotide sequence: TGTGCCAGCTCACCCGGGACGGATTTATGGGGCTACACCTTC. It codes for CASSPGTDLWGYTF.

The sample holds many counts of this clonotype. This rearrangement joins TRBV10-3 to TRBJ2-1, with 11 bases lining up with TRBD2. This CDR3 has 16 amino acids. Germline CDR1 is ENHRY and CDR2 is SYGVKD. V gave up 3 bases and J gave up 7 bases; unmatched junction bases: 8. CDR3 in amino acids: CAISDPTSGSANEQFF. DNA for the CDR3: TGTGCCATCAGTGATCCCACTAGCGGGAGCGCTAATGAGCAGTTCTTC.